The source of this T cell receptor (beta chain) is a study of tissue T cells after allogeneic stem cell transplantation. Concerning this clone itself: These gene names are mouse names. Read sequence stops 1 residue before the CDR3 end, and the germline J gene provides the missing end.

The time point here: mouse harvest day 14 after allogeneic transplant. Each mouse received 10^7 T-cell-depleted marrow cells plus 10^6 splenic CD5+ T cells by tail vein. V shed 4 bases and J 2 bases; nucleotides not matched to a gene: 2. Germline CDR1 is NNHNN and CDR2 is SYGAGS (reference sequence). This CDR3 region has 14 residues. Method: immunoSEQ multiplex PCR; TCRdb's copy keeps in-frame clones and lacks some. Seen here are about 1,900 clones, around half observed once, and the top ten hold 23%. The TCR sequence derives from a female BALB/c mouse given C57BL/6 T cells with graft-versus-host disease after an allogeneic hematopoietic cell transplant. The chain couples TRBV13-2 to TRBJ2-5, with TRBD2 matching 9 bases. Sequenced sample: lymph node tissue. The CDR3 bases that were read are TGTGCCAGCGGTCGGACTGGGGTCCAAGACACCCAGTAC. Residues: CASGRTGVQDTQY. The complete CDR3 sequence is CASGRTGVQDTQYF.